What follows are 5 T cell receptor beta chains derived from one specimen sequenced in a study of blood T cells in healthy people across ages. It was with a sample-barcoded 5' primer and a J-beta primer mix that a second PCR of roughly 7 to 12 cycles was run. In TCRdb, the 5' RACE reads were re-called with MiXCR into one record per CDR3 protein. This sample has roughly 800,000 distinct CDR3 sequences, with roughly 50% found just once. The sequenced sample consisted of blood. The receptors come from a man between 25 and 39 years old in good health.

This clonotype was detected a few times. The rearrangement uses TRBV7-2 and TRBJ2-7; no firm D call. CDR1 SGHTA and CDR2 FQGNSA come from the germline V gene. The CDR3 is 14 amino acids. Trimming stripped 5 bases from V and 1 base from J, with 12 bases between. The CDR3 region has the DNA TGTGCCAGCAGCGTGGCTAGTATGTCCTACGAGCAGTACTTC. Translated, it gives CASSVASMSYEQYF.

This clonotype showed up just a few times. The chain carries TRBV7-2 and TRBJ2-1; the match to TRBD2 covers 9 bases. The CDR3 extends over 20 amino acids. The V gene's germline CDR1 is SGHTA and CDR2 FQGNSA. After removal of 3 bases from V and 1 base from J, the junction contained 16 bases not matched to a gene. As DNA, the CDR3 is TGTGCCAGCAGCTTCTCTTTGCCCATTCTAGCGGGAAGGTCCTACAATGAGCAGTTCTTC. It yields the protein CASSFSLPILAGRSYNEQFF. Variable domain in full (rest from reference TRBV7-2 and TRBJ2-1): GAGVSQSPSNKVTEKGKDVELRCDPISGHTALYWYRQSLGQGLEFLIYFQGNSAPDKSGLPSDRFSAERTGGSVSTLTIQRTQQEDSAVYLCASSFSLPILAGRSYNEQFFGPGTRLTVL.

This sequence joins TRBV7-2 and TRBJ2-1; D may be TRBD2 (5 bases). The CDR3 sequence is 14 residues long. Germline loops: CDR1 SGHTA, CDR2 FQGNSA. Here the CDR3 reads CASLEEAAYNEQFF. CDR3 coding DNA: TGTGCGAGCCTTGAGGAAGCGGCATACAATGAGCAGTTCTTC.

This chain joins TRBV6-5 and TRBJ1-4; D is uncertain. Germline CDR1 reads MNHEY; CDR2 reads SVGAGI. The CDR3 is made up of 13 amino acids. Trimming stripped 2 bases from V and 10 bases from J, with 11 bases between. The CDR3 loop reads CASSYVLGRKLFF. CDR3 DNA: TGTGCCAGCAGTTACGTCCTCGGTAGAAAACTGTTTTTT.

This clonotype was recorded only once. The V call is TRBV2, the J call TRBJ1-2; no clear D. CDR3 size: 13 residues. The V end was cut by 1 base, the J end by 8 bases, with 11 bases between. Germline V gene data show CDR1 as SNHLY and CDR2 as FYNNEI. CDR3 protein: CASSEGRSIGYTF. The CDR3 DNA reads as TGTGCCAGCAGTGAAGGCAGGTCCATCGGCTACACCTTC.